This T cell receptor (beta chain) was recovered during a study of blood T cells in healthy people across ages. Germline loops: CDR1 LGHNA, CDR2 YSLEER. The CDR3 is made up of 15 amino acids. General observations from the study: Strong correlation existed between TCR beta diversity and naive T cell percentage.

As concerns this clonotype: The target antigen is unknown. The junction differs from germline at one of its ends, possibly a read error.

Drawn from each donor were around 9.1 milliliters of peripheral blood. Sample-barcoded 5' priming and a J-beta primer mix drove a second PCR of about 7 to 12 cycles. TCRdb used MiXCR to reprocess the 5' RACE reads, holding one entry per CDR3 protein. The table records about 570,000 distinct CDR3 sequences, about 26% of them present only once. V and J are TRBV4-3 and TRBJ2-5, with 9 positions matching TRBD1. The sample taken for sequencing was blood. The TCR was taken from a woman aged 70-85 years in good health. CDR3 region: CASSSPGQGSETQSF. The CDR3 region has the DNA TGCGCCAGCAGCTCACCGGGACAGGGATCTGAGACCCAGTCCTTC.